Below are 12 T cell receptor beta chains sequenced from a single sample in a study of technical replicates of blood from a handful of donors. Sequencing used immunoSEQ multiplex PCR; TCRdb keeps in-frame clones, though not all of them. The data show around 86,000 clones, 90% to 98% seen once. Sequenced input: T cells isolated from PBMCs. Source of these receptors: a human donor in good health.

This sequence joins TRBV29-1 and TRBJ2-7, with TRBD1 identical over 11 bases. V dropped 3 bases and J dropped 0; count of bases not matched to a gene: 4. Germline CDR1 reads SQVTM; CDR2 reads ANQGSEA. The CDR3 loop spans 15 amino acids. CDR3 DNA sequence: TGCAGCGTTGACGGGACAGGGGGAACCTCCTACGAGCAGTACTTC. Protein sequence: CSVDGTGGTSYEQYF.

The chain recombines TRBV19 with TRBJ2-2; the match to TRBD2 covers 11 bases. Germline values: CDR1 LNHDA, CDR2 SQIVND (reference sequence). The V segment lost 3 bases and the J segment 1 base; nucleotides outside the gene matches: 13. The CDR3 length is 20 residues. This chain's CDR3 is CASSMLPWLAGGQNTGELFF. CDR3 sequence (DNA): TGTGCCAGTAGTATGCTTCCGTGGCTAGCGGGGGGCCAGAACACCGGGGAGCTGTTTTTT.

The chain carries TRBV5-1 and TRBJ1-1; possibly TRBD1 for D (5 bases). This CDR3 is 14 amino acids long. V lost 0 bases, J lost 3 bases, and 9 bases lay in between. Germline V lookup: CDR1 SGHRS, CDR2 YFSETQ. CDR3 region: CASSLAQGYTEAFF. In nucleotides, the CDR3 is TGCGCCAGCAGCTTGGCCCAGGGCTACACTGAAGCTTTCTTT.

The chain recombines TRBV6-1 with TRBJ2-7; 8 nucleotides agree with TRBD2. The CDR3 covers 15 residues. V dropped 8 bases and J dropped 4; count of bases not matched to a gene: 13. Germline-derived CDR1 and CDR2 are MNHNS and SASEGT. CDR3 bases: TGTGCCAGCTCCCCTAACGGGGGGGCGCCGTACGAGCAGTACTTC. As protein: CASSPNGGAPYEQYF.

CDR3 sequence (DNA): TGTGCCAGCAGCTTGGCGAGTCAGGGGAACACTGAAGCTTTCTTT. This encodes CASSLASQGNTEAFF. The chain employs TRBV5-4 and TRBJ1-1; weak D call: TRBD1 (5 bases). This CDR3 region has 15 residues. From germline, CDR1 is SGHNT and CDR2 YYREEE (reference sequence). V was trimmed by 0 bases and J by 1 base, leaving 10 bases between them.

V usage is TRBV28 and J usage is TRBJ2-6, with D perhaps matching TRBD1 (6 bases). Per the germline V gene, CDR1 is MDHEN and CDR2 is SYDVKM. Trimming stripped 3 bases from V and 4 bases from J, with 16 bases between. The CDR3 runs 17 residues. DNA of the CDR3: TGTGCCAGCAGTTTGGTCCAGGGGAGTCTCGGGGCCAACGTCCTGACTTTC. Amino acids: CASSLVQGSLGANVLTF.

CDR3 DNA: TGTGCCACCAGCAGGGGAGGGCCTCAGAGAGAGCAGTTCTTC. It encodes CATSRGGPQREQFF. The J gene is TRBJ2-1, the V gene TRBV15; the match to TRBD2 covers 7 bases. This CDR3 has 14 amino acids. Trimming removed 3 bases from V and 10 bases from J; junction bases left unmatched: 9. Germline V CDR1 and CDR2: LNHNV, YYDKDF (reference sequence).

The CDR3 here is CASSQGPSGSLNEQFF. The CDR3 DNA reads as TGTGCCAGCAGCCAAGGGCCTAGCGGGAGTCTGAATGAGCAGTTCTTC. The V call is TRBV4-2, the J call TRBJ2-1, with 10 bases that match TRBD2. Germline V CDR1 and CDR2: LGHNA, YNFKEQ. V was pared by 1 base and J by 7 bases, with 7 bases of the junction left unmatched. The CDR3 has 16 residues.

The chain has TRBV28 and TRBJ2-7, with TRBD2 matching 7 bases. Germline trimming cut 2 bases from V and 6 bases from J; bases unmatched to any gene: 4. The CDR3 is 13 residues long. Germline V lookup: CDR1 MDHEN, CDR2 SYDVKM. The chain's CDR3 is CASSLTSDGEQYF. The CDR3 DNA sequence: TGTGCCAGCAGTTTAACTAGCGATGGCGAGCAGTACTTC. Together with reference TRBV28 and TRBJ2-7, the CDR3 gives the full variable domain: DVKVTQSSRYLVKRTGEKVFLECVQDMDHENMFWYRQDPGLGLRLIYFSYDVKMKEKGDIPEGYSVSREKKERFSLILESASTNQTSMYLCASSLTSDGEQYFGPGTRLTVT.

The CDR3 region is CASSETRGWVAGNTIYF. DNA of the CDR3: TGTGCCAGCAGCGAAACTAGGGGGTGGGTGGCTGGAAACACCATATATTTT. J is TRBJ1-3 and V is TRBV7-8; weak D call: TRBD1 (6 bases). V lost 5 bases, J lost 2 bases, and 19 bases lay in between. Germline CDR1 SGHVS, CDR2 FQNEAQ. CDR3 length: 17 residues. Combining the CDR3 with reference TRBV7-8 and TRBJ1-3 gives the whole variable domain GAGVSQSPRYKVAKRGQDVALRCDPISGHVSLFWYQQALGQGPEFLTYFQNEAQLDKSGLPSDRFFAERPEGSVSTLKIQRTQQEDSAVYLCASSETRGWVAGNTIYFGEGSWLTVV.

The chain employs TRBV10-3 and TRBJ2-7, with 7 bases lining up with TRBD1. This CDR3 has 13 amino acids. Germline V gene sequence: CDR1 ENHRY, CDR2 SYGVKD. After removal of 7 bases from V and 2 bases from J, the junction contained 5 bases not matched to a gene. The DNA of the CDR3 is TGTGCCATCAAAAGTGACAGGGCCTACGAGCAGTACTTC. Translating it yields CAIKSDRAYEQYF.

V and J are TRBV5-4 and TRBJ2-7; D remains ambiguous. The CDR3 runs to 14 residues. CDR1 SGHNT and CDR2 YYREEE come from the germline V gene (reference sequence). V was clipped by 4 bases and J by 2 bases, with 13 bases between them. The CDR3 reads CASSPSPPTYEQYF. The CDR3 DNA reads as TGTGCCAGCAGCCCTTCCCCCCCTACCTACGAGCAGTACTTC. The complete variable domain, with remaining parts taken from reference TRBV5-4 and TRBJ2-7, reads ETGVTQSPTHLIKTRGQQVTLRCSSQSGHNTVSWYQQALGQGPQFIFQYYREEENGRGNFPPRFSGLQFPNYSSELNVNALELDDSALYLCASSPSPPTYEQYFGPGTRLTVT.